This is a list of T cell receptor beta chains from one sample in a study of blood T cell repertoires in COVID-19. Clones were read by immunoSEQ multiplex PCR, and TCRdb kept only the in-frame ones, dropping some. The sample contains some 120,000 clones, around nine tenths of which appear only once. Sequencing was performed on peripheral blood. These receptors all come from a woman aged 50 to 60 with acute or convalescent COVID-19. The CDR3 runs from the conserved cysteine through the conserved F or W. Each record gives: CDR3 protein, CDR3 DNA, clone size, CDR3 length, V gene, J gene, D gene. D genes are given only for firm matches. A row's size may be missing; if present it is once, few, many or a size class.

cdr3_aa: CASSPPRPWGDTEAFF; cdr3_nt: TGTGCCAGCTCACCACCTAGACCCTGGGGAGACACTGAAGCTTTCTTT; clone_size: NA; cdr3_length: 16; v_call: TRBV18; j_call: TRBJ1-1; d_call: NA
cdr3_aa: CASSPNTGGGNYGYTF; cdr3_nt: TGTGCCAGCTCCCCAAACACAGGGGGAGGTAACTATGGCTACACCTTC; clone_size: NA; cdr3_length: 16; v_call: TRBV18; j_call: TRBJ1-2; d_call: TRBD1
cdr3_aa: CASSYPGTSGYNEQFF; cdr3_nt: TGTGCCAGCAGTTACCCCGGGACTAGCGGCTACAATGAGCAGTTCTTC; clone_size: NA; cdr3_length: 16; v_call: TRBV6-2/TRBV6-3; j_call: TRBJ2-1; d_call: TRBD2
cdr3_aa: CASSFWPVNEQFF; cdr3_nt: TGTGCCAGCAGTTTTTGGCCCGTCAATGAGCAGTTCTTC; clone_size: NA; cdr3_length: 13; v_call: TRBV12-3/TRBV12-4; j_call: TRBJ2-1; d_call: NA
cdr3_aa: CASSLGGSSYEQYF; cdr3_nt: TGTGCCAGCAGCTTAGGAGGCAGTTCCTACGAGCAGTACTTC; clone_size: NA; cdr3_length: 14; v_call: TRBV11-3; j_call: TRBJ2-7; d_call: NA
cdr3_aa: CASSPARPDRAVLYGYTF; cdr3_nt: TGTGCCAGCAGCCCCGCCAGGCCCGACAGAGCCGTATTGTATGGCTACACCTTC; clone_size: NA; cdr3_length: 18; v_call: TRBV7-6; j_call: TRBJ1-2; d_call: NA
cdr3_aa: CASSEQGETQYF; cdr3_nt: TGTGCCAGCAGTGAGCAGGGAGAGACCCAGTACTTC; clone_size: once; cdr3_length: 12; v_call: TRBV2; j_call: TRBJ2-5; d_call: NA
cdr3_aa: CASSERQGYEQYF; cdr3_nt: TGTGCCAGCAGTGAAAGACAGGGCTACGAGCAGTACTTC; clone_size: NA; cdr3_length: 13; v_call: TRBV6-1; j_call: TRBJ2-7; d_call: TRBD1
cdr3_aa: CASSTRDRGPGTEAFF; cdr3_nt: TGTGCCAGCAGCACCCGGGACAGGGGCCCGGGGACTGAAGCTTTCTTT; clone_size: NA; cdr3_length: 16; v_call: TRBV5-6; j_call: TRBJ1-1; d_call: TRBD1
cdr3_aa: CASSQEYQGHYEKLFF; cdr3_nt: TGCGCCAGCAGCCAAGAATATCAGGGCCATTATGAAAAACTGTTTTTT; clone_size: NA; cdr3_length: 16; v_call: TRBV4-1; j_call: TRBJ1-4; d_call: NA